The source of this T cell receptor (beta chain) is a study of OX40 agonist ivuxolimab in advanced cancers. As for the study more broadly: The costimulatory receptor OX40 (CD134) was targeted by ivuxolimab, a fully human IgG2 agonistic monoclonal antibody. Intravenous ivuxolimab was administered to patients every 2 weeks at six dose levels: 0.01, 0.1, 0.3, 1.5, 3 and 10 mg/kg. Of the approximately 53 patients in dose escalation, approximately 20 had hepatocellular carcinoma, approximately 15 had melanoma, 9 had renal cell carcinoma and 9 had head and neck cancer. The dose-escalation cohort was approximately 83% male with a mean age of about 60 years, ranging from roughly 23 to 90. Prior anti-PD-1, anti-PD-L1 or anti-CTLA-4 therapy was permitted, and 30% to 50% of dose-escalation patients had received checkpoint inhibitors. Partial responses occurred in three dose-escalation patients: two with cutaneous melanoma and one with hepatocellular carcinoma. The purpose of peripheral TCRbeta sequencing was to test whether ivuxolimab changed TCR sequence diversity and led to clonal T-cell expansion. The paper reports the monotherapy dose-escalation portion (N ≈ 50 patients) of the phase I ivuxolimab trial.

The trial excluded patients who had a history of autoimmune disease or who were on systemic immunosuppression. In every dose cohort, peripheral blood was drawn for TCR sequencing at baseline, cycle 4 day 1, and cycle 7 day 1. Samples were obtained from an open-label, multicenter, first-in-human phase I dose-escalation trial of ivuxolimab. Adults with locally advanced or metastatic melanoma, renal cell, hepatocellular, or head and neck squamous cell carcinoma were enrolled in the trial. Before TCR sequencing, CD4+ T cells and CD8+ T cells from peripheral blood were sorted into separate populations. What the authors observed across the whole study: The antigen specificity of the peripheral T cells that underwent clonal expansion was not determined. At doses of 0.1 to 3.0 mg/kg, clonal expansion of both CD4+ and CD8+ T cells in blood was seen between baseline and week 6. After ivuxolimab, expanded clones were on average more numerous among CD8+ T cells than among CD4+ T cells. In partial responders in the 0.1-3.0 mg/kg groups, normalized peripheral clonal expansion was found to be among the lowest, especially among CD8+ T cells. Low levels of normalized T-cell clonal expansion were also seen in some patients who did not respond.

To sequence the TCRbeta CDR3 region, genomic DNA was isolated from the sorted cells. The immunoSEQ Assay was used for sequencing of TCRbeta CDR3 regions. The table comes from immuneACCESS by way of TCRdb, which keeps in-frame sequences with V and J called. Part of the clones is missing from these tables; in studies checked, under half for an unresolved V gene and the rest for unknown reasons. This sample is represented by roughly 80,000 clones; roughly 88% of them were singletons. The leading ten clones occupy approximately 7% of the sample. In the case of this clone: Its antigen target is currently unknown. The input lacks base qualities; no much larger clone sits a single base away.

V is reduced by 5 bases and J by 0 bases, leaving a spacing of 1 base between them. CDR1 and CDR2 are drawn from the germline V gene: SGHTA, FQGTGA. Including the terminal cysteine and phenylalanine, the CDR3 comprises 12 residues. Only CDR3 DNA is held: 36 bases, read in frame from base 1. The TCR was taken from an adult with an advanced solid tumor such as melanoma, head and neck, liver or kidney cancer. Specimen: CD4+ or CD8+ T cells sorted from blood, collected in a trial of the OX40 agonist ivuxolimab. The chain was built from TRBV7-3 and TRBJ2-2, with no confidently assigned D gene. The CDR3 has the sequence CASSPNTGELFF. The nucleotides read TGTGCCAGCAGCCCGAACACCGGGGAGCTGTTTTTT.